This T cell receptor (beta chain) was identified during a study of cytomegalovirus exposure and HLA in healthy donors. Study at large: The same platform as the roughly 670 first-cohort repertoires was used for the 120 validation repertoires, a later analysis reported. Study conclusions and caveats: CMV antigen specificity of a few CMV-associated chains was confirmed in vitro.

TCRdb's table, derived via immunoSEQ multiplex PCR, lists solely in-frame clones and lacks some. Seen here are around 220,000 clones, 65% to 85% observed once, and the top ten hold about 14%. CDR1 and CDR2 (germline): PRHDT, FYEKMQ (reference sequence). The junction had 13 bases not matched to a gene; V was cut back by 8 bases and J by 6 bases. CDR3 length: 15 residues. On this clone: Its antigen is not known.

Sequenced material: PBMCs. The chain recombines TRBV13 with TRBJ1-2, with 9 bases lining up with TRBD1. This receptor was identified in a woman aged 30 to 39 in good health and CMV-seropositive. The CDR3 sequence is CASHGGTGYFDGYTF. DNA of the CDR3: TGTGCCAGCCATGGGGGGACAGGGTATTTTGATGGCTACACCTTC.